This TCR beta chain stems from a study of cytomegalovirus exposure and HLA in healthy donors. 13 Jbeta primers and 60 Vbeta primers were used for the PCR. Assay used: immunoSEQ multiplex PCR; TCRdb lists only in-frame clones, some missing. Of over 150,000 clones detected, about 80% appear once; the ten largest clones hold about 1.3%. The CDR3 is made up of 13 amino acids. Germline V lookup: CDR1 SEHNR, CDR2 FQNEAQ (reference sequence). V was pared by 4 bases and J by 0 bases, with 4 bases between. Donors in the study were healthy people who gave bone marrow. This receptor was taken from a woman between 45 and 60 years old in good health and CMV-seronegative. Input material: PBMCs. This chain connects TRBV7-9 to TRBJ1-3; D ambiguous. The DNA for the CDR3 is TGTGCCAGCAGCTGGGCCTCTGGAAACACCATATATTTT. It yields the protein CASSWASGNTIYF.